The clone carrying this T cell receptor (beta chain) appeared a single time. CDR1 and CDR2 from the germline V gene are SGHRS and YFSETQ. The germline V and J ends were trimmed by 1 base and 7 bases, with 9 bases remaining between them. The CDR3 sequence is 12 residues long. This entry is derived from a study of CD8+CD57+ T cells in acquired aplastic anemia. Study as a whole: Sorted CD4+ and CD8+ cells yielded about 3.1 ug of DNA on average.

Genomic DNA templated the TCR beta VDJ and CDR3 profiling. MiXCR was run by TCRdb on the reads, yielding one entry per CDR3 protein. The sample lists 150,000 to 200,000 distinct CDR3 sequences, about three fifths seen once, with about 48% in the top ten. This sequence originates from a human donor in good health. The V gene is TRBV5-1, the J gene TRBJ2-7; a weak D match, TRBD2 (5 bases). The sequenced material came from sorted CD4+, CD8+, or CD8+CD57+ T cells (not recorded which) from PBMCs. The CDR3, as DNA: TGCGCCAGCAGCTTGATGACTAATGAGCAGTACTTC. It specifies CASSLMTNEQYF.